This T cell receptor beta chain was captured in a study of chemoradiotherapy in HPV16-positive cancers. Notes on this clone: The antigen is not known.

Samples were taken several times over chemoradiotherapy. Profiling relied on immunoSEQ multiplex PCR, and the TCRdb table lists in-frame clones only, not all of them. The data contain fewer than 40,000 clones, approximately 90% of them seen just once; the ten biggest clones take up roughly 3.9%. V lost 7 bases and J 0 bases, leaving 16 bases between the germline ends. This CDR3 is 15 amino acids long. Germline loops: CDR1 SGDLS, CDR2 YYNGEE. Study findings and constraints: Non-HPV-specific T cells did not expand in tumors during treatment, whereas candidate HPV-specific clones and E7-related motifs did. The functional HPV-specific definition rests on just two HPV16-positive patients. Better recurrence-free survival went with HPV-responsive T-cell expansion in HPV16-positive patients.

V is TRBV9 and J is TRBJ1-1; D gene ambiguous. This clonotype originated in a human donor with HPV-associated anogenital cancer. The material sequenced was blood, taken from a patient who underwent chemoradiotherapy. The CDR3 nucleotides read TGTGCCAGCCACCCTCGGGCCACCGTGAACACTGAAGCTTTCTTT. Its translation: CASHPRATVNTEAFF.